A single sample is the source of the 9 T cell receptor beta chains below, sequenced in a study of Tregs in tolerant kidney transplant recipients. Data came from immunoSEQ multiplex PCR; TCRdb stores just in-frame clones and leaves some out. This sample carries about 30,000 clones, with over 13% going to the ten biggest clones. This specimen consisted of CD8+ T cells from blood, obtained before the transplant. These receptor sequences come from a human donor who received a combined kidney and bone marrow transplant.

To note about this clone: The CDR3 goes on 3 residues after the read ends, and that part is filled in from the germline J gene. The rearrangement uses TRBV7-3 and TRBJ2-2; 7 bases line up with TRBD1. This CDR3 spans 16 amino acids. Germline CDR1 reads SGHTA; CDR2 reads FQGTGA. Unmatched junction bases numbered 6, after V lost 5 bases and J lost 0 bases. Partial CDR3 DNA: TGTGCCAGCAGCGAAACCGGGACAGCGAACACCGGGGAG. It encodes CASSETGTANTGE. The entire CDR3 reads CASSETGTANTGELFF.

Notes on this clone: The read falls 3 residues short of the CDR3 end, and the missing part is taken from the germline J gene. V and J are TRBV20-1 and TRBJ2-7; TRBD1 aligns across 8 bases. The CDR3 length is 15 residues. Germline-derived CDR1 and CDR2 are DFQATT and SNEGSKA (reference sequence). The trim removed 0 bases at V and 1 base at J, leaving 5 bases unmatched. Partial CDR3 DNA: TGCAGTGCTAGAGATCCCCAGGGGGCTTCCTACGAG. Protein product: CSARDPQGASYE. The entire CDR3 protein is CSARDPQGASYEQYF.

With respect to this clone: The read ends 3 residues early relative to the CDR3; the germline J gene fills the gap. This chain uses TRBV10-2 with TRBJ2-7; TRBD1 matches 7 bases. Germline CDR1 and CDR2: WSHSY and SAAADI. Trimming cost V 3 bases and J 3 bases; bases outside gene matches: 5. The CDR3 spans 14 residues. The part of the CDR3 DNA that was read is TGCGCCAGCAGTGAAGGGACAGCTATCTACGAG. Its translation: CASSEGTAIYE. The whole CDR3 sequence is CASSEGTAIYEQYF.

With regard to this clone: The read comes to an end 3 residues before the CDR3 does, leaving the germline J gene to fill in the end. The chain recombines TRBV6-7 with TRBJ2-4; possibly TRBD2 for D (7 bases). TRBV6-7 is treated as an ORF (open reading frame) with a function not yet certain. V shed 5 bases and J shed 0 bases, with 14 bases lying between them. The CDR3 extends over 16 amino acids. The CDR3 reads CASSRGGELAKNIQYF. Incomplete CDR3 DNA: TGTGCCAGCAGTAGGGGGGGTGAACTAGCCAAAAACATT.

About this clone itself: The sequenced fragment ends 3 residues before the CDR3 boundary, so the rest is inferred from the germline J gene. The chain employs TRBV20-1 and TRBJ2-1; D gene unclear. Trimming removed 3 bases at V and 0 bases at J, with 12 bases between. Germline V gene data show CDR1 as DFQATT and CDR2 as SNEGSKA (reference sequence). CDR3 size: 15 residues. The CDR3 bases that were read are TGCAGTGCTAGTCCTCGGTCCCTCTCCTACAATGAG. Protein: CSASPRSLSYNE. The full CDR3 protein is CSASPRSLSYNEQFF.

For this clone: The read comes to an end 3 residues before the CDR3 does, leaving the germline J gene to fill in the end. The chain combines TRBV13 with TRBJ2-7; 11 bases are a match to TRBD2. The V gene's germline CDR1 is PRHDT and CDR2 FYEKMQ (reference sequence). Germline trimming cut 1 base from V and 2 bases from J; bases unmatched to any gene: 19. CDR3 length equals 21 residues. The sequenced part of the CDR3 DNA is TGTGCCAGCAGCTTAGCATTGGCTAGCGGGAGGATCTGGCAGGGGCCCTACGAG. The encoded protein is CASSLALASGRIWQGPYE. The CDR3 reads in full as CASSLALASGRIWQGPYEQYF.

With respect to this clone: With the read ending 3 residues before the CDR3 end, the germline J gene is used to fill in that end. V is TRBV11-1 and J is TRBJ2-7; 8 nucleotides line up with TRBD2. The CDR3 covers 15 residues. The germline V gene has CDR1 SGHAT and CDR2 FQDESV (reference sequence). The V and J ends lost 5 bases and 4 bases, in that order; junction bases with no gene match: 10. This CDR3 reads CASSRGGGISYEQYF. The DNA read from the CDR3 is TGTGCCAGCAGCCGGGGGGGAGGTATTTCTTACGAG.

Concerning this clone itself: The read ends 3 residues before the CDR3 terminus; that terminus is restored from the germline J gene. The V and J genes are TRBV30 and TRBJ2-1, with a tentative D call TRBD2 (6 bases). V was clipped by 1 base and J by 6 bases, with 10 bases between them. The germline CDR1 and CDR2 sequences are GTSNPN and SVGIG (reference sequence). The CDR3 totals 13 residues. CDR3 bases read: TGTGCCTGGAGTGATCTAGCGTTCAATGAG. Its protein product is CAWSDLAFNE. The entire CDR3 sequence reads CAWSDLAFNEQFF. The variable domain in full, with the rest retrieved from reference TRBV30 and TRBJ2-1, is SQTIHQWPATLVQPVGSPLSLECTVEGTSNPNLYWYRQAAGRGLQLLFYSVGIGQISSEVPQNLSASRPQDRQFILSSKKLLLSDSGFYLCAWSDLAFNEQFFGPGTRLTVL.

A remark on this clone: The sequenced fragment ends 3 residues before the CDR3 boundary, so the rest is inferred from the germline J gene. The chain recombines TRBV19 with TRBJ1-5; D is perhaps TRBD1 (6 bases). The V gene's germline CDR1 is LNHDA and CDR2 SQIVND (reference sequence). Trimming cost V 2 bases and J 0 bases, with 8 bases left between them. CDR3 length: 15 amino acids. CDR3 protein: CASSIQGYSNQPQHF. CDR3 bases read: TGTGCCAGTAGTATACAGGGGTATAGCAATCAGCCC.